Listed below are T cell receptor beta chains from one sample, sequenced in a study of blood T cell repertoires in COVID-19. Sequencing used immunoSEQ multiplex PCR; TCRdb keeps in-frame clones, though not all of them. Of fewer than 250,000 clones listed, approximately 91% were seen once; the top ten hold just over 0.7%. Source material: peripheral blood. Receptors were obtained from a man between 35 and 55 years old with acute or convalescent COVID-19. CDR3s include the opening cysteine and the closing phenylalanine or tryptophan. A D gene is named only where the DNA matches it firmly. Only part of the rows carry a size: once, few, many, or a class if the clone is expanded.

TGCGCCAGCAGCCAAGATTGGGGACAGGGAAAGACCCAGTACTTC	CASSQDWGQGKTQYF	15	TRBV4-1	-	TRBD1	TRBJ2-5
TGTGCCAGCAGTCAGCCCGACTCGGGCACTGAAGCTTTCTTT	CASSQPDSGTEAFF	14	TRBV28	-	-	TRBJ1-1
TGTGCCAGCAGCTTAGTATATGGGACAGCTAACTATGGCTACACCTTC	CASSLVYGTANYGYTF	16	TRBV7-9	once	TRBD1	TRBJ1-2
TGTGCCAGCACCTGGACTAGCGGGGGCACAGATACGCAGTATTTT	CASTWTSGGTDTQYF	15	TRBV9	-	TRBD2	TRBJ2-3
TGCGCCAGCAGCTTCGAAGACAGGGGTCCAGAGACCCAGTACTTC	CASSFEDRGPETQYF	15	TRBV5-1	-	TRBD1	TRBJ2-5
TGTGCCAGCAGCTTAAAGCGACAGGGGGCGCATGGCTACACCTTC	CASSLKRQGAHGYTF	15	TRBV7-9	-	TRBD1	TRBJ1-2
TGCAGCGTCGGAAGCGGAGATACGCAGTATTTT	CSVGSGDTQYF	11	TRBV29-1	-	-	TRBJ2-3
TGTGCCAGCTCACCGGGGGCCCATAGAGAGACCCAGTACTTC	CASSPGAHRETQYF	14	TRBV18	-	-	TRBJ2-5
TGCGCCAGCAGCCAAGATATTTCTGCTAGCCGCTCCTACGAGCAGTACTTC	CASSQDISASRSYEQYF	17	TRBV4-1	-	-	TRBJ2-7
TGTGCCAGCAGCAAAATACGGAGCTCTGGAAACACCATATATTTT	CASSKIRSSGNTIYF	15	TRBV7-9	-	-	TRBJ1-3
TGTGCCAGCAGGGAGACAGGGGACTCCTACAATGAGCAGTTCTTC	CASRETGDSYNEQFF	15	TRBV7-3	-	TRBD1	TRBJ2-1
TGTGCCAGTAGCAATAGTGCTACCGGGGAGCTGTTTTTT	CASSNSATGELFF	13	TRBV19	-	-	TRBJ2-2
TGTGCCAGCAGCGTAGGGGAGAGGCGGGAGGCGGACAAAAACATTCAGTACTTC	CASSVGERREADKNIQYF	18	TRBV9	few	TRBD2	TRBJ2-4
TGTGCCAGTAGTAAAGTCCAGTTATTGCCCGAGCAGTTCTTC	CASSKVQLLPEQFF	14	TRBV19	-	-	TRBJ2-1
TGTGCCAGCAGTTTAGATACAGGGCTCTCCTACGAGCAGTACTTC	CASSLDTGLSYEQYF	15	TRBV27	few	-	TRBJ2-7
TGCGCCAGCAGCCTAAACAGGGGGTCTAACTATGGCTACACCTTC	CASSLNRGSNYGYTF	15	TRBV5-1	-	TRBD1	TRBJ1-2
TGTGCCAGCAGCTTGCCAGGGGAGGGGCCCTACAATGAGCAGTTCTTC	CASSLPGEGPYNEQFF	16	TRBV5-8	-	-	TRBJ2-1
TGCGCCAGCACCACAGGGGGCGAGCAGTACTTC	CASTTGGEQYF	11	TRBV5-1	-	TRBD1	TRBJ2-7
TGTGCCAGTAGTTTCGCGACAGGGCTCTACTATGGCTACACCTTC	CASSFATGLYYGYTF	15	TRBV19	-	TRBD1	TRBJ1-2
TGTGCCACCCGGCTAGCGGGCGTCTTTACGAACACCGGGGAGCTGTTTTTT	CATRLAGVFTNTGELFF	17	TRBV10-3	-	TRBD2	TRBJ2-2
TGTGCCAGCAGTGACGTGGAGGGCACTGAAGCTTTCTTT	CASSDVEGTEAFF	13	TRBV6-4	-	-	TRBJ1-1
TGTGCCAGCAGTATCGGGGGACAGGGAGGTGAGACCCAGTACTTC	CASSIGGQGGETQYF	15	TRBV25-1	-	TRBD1	TRBJ2-5
TGTGCCAGCAGCCAAGTGGCAGGGGCTAGCACAGATACGCAGTATTTT	CASSQVAGASTDTQYF	16	TRBV3-1/TRBV3-2	-	-	TRBJ2-3
TGTGCCAGCAGCCCTGGACTAGCGGGAGGGCTACTCACAGATACGCAGTATTTT	CASSPGLAGGLLTDTQYF	18	TRBV7-6	-	TRBD2	TRBJ2-3
TGTGCCAGCAGTTACAGAAGCTCTGGAAACACCATATATTTT	CASSYRSSGNTIYF	14	TRBV5-5	-	-	TRBJ1-3
TGCGCCAGCAGCTTGGGAGGGAACTACGAGCAGTACTTC	CASSLGGNYEQYF	13	TRBV5-1	-	-	TRBJ2-7
TGTGCCAGCAGTGGGACTAGCCTATACTACGAGCAGTACTTC	CASSGTSLYYEQYF	14	TRBV6-2/TRBV6-3	-	TRBD2	TRBJ2-7
TGTGCCAGCAGCCAAGAATTGGGACAGGGGGCGGTAGACGAGCAGTACTTC	CASSQELGQGAVDEQYF	17	TRBV4-2	-	TRBD1	TRBJ2-7
TGTGCCAGCAGTTTAACGGCGGGACTCAATCAGCCCCAGCATTTT	CASSLTAGLNQPQHF	15	TRBV27	-	-	TRBJ1-5
TGTGCCAGCAGCCTGACCTCCGGGACAGGGAAACCGACCGGGGAGCTGTTTTTT	CASSLTSGTGKPTGELFF	18	TRBV13	-	TRBD1	TRBJ2-2
TGCGCCAGCAGCCAAGGGCGGACAGGGGGCGTGGATGGCTACACCTTC	CASSQGRTGGVDGYTF	16	TRBV4-1	-	TRBD1	TRBJ1-2
TGTGCCAGCAGTTACTCTCTAGCGGATAGCACAGATACGCAGTATTTT	CASSYSLADSTDTQYF	16	TRBV6-5	-	TRBD2	TRBJ2-3
TGTGCCACCAGCAGACCTCTGGACAGGGCTGAAAAACTGTTTTTT	CATSRPLDRAEKLFF	15	TRBV15	-	TRBD1	TRBJ1-4
TGCGCCAGCAGTGAGTTCGCTGGGGCCAACGTCCTGACTTTC	CASSEFAGANVLTF	14	TRBV10-1	-	-	TRBJ2-6
TGTGCCAGCAGGGGTAAGGTGGACAGGGGCGCGAATGGCTACACCTTC	CASRGKVDRGANGYTF	16	TRBV4-2	-	TRBD1	TRBJ1-2
TGTGCCAGCTCACCGGACAGGGGACCGTCCGAGCAGTACTTC	CASSPDRGPSEQYF	14	TRBV18	-	TRBD1	TRBJ2-7
TGTGCCAGCAGAGGGGACAGGGTGGCGAATACTGAAGCTTTCTTT	CASRGDRVANTEAFF	15	TRBV2	-	TRBD1	TRBJ1-1
TGTGCCAGCTCACCAGTCACAGCAACTAATGAAAAACTGTTTTTT	CASSPVTATNEKLFF	15	TRBV18	-	-	TRBJ1-4
TGTGCCAGTAGTATAGCCAGGGGGCATCAGCCCCAGCATTTT	CASSIARGHQPQHF	14	TRBV19	-	TRBD1	TRBJ1-5
TGCGCCAGCAGCCAAGATAGGGTTCAGGGGGGAGGCTACACCTTC	CASSQDRVQGGGYTF	15	TRBV4-1	-	TRBD1	TRBJ1-2